This is a list of T cell receptor beta chains from one sample in a study of T cell changes during pregnancy in multiple sclerosis. Measured with immunoSEQ multiplex PCR; TCRdb has only the in-frame clones, and not every one. The data show over 30,000 clones, 80% to 90% seen once. Sequenced material: CD4+ T cells from peripheral blood mononuclear cells, taken before pregnancy. These receptors originate from a female donor with multiple sclerosis, enrolled in a pregnancy study. Each CDR3 is given with its conserved first and last residue. D genes are given only for firm matches. Not every row has a clone size; where given, it reads once, few, many or a size class.

>TRBJ1-2|TRBD1|TRBV25-1|-
CASSEFRTGVNYGYTF
TGTGCCAGCAGTGAATTCAGGACAGGGGTTAACTATGGCTACACCTTC
>TRBJ2-1|TRBD2|TRBV10-3|-
CAISGASGRNNEQFF
TGTGCCATCAGTGGCGCTAGCGGGAGGAACAATGAGCAGTTCTTC
>TRBJ2-7|-|TRBV6-1|-
CASSGGATYEQYF
TGTGCCAGCAGTGGCGGGGCAACGTACGAGCAGTACTTC
>TRBJ2-5|-|TRBV18|-
CASSPSGSRETQYF
TGTGCCAGCTCACCGTCGGGGAGTAGAGAGACCCAGTACTTC
>TRBJ2-1|-|TRBV6-5|-
CASSFGQGNEQFF
TGTGCCAGCAGTTTTGGTCAGGGAAATGAGCAGTTCTTC
>TRBJ1-1|-|TRBV29-1|medium-sized
CSVGGHTMNTEAFF
TGCAGCGTTGGGGGACACACCATGAACACTGAAGCTTTCTTT
>TRBJ1-5|-|TRBV28|-
CASKASGSHQPQHF
TGTGCCAGCAAAGCGTCGGGGTCCCATCAGCCCCAGCATTTT
>TRBJ2-1|TRBD2|TRBV7-2|-
CASSLVLAGGYEQFF
TGTGCCAGCAGCTTAGTACTAGCGGGAGGCTATGAGCAGTTCTTC
>TRBJ2-1|TRBD1|TRBV7-3|-
CASSRGPDRVWDEQFF
TGTGCCAGCAGCCGGGGGCCGGACAGGGTGTGGGATGAGCAGTTCTTC
>TRBJ2-1|-|TRBV5-4|-
CASSLTSAGHNEQFF
TGTGCCAGCAGCTTGACGAGTGCGGGACACAATGAGCAGTTCTTC
>TRBJ2-7|TRBD1|TRBV27|-
CASSLRGQVLPHEQYF
TGTGCCAGCAGTCTGAGAGGACAGGTCCTACCCCACGAGCAGTACTTC
>TRBJ2-5|TRBD2|TRBV5-1|-
CASSLAASGRETQYF
TGCGCCAGCAGCTTGGCAGCTAGCGGGAGAGAGACCCAGTACTTC
>TRBJ2-1|TRBD2|TRBV11-2|once
CASNTLAERQFF
TGTGCCAGCAACACCCTAGCGGAAAGACAGTTCTTC
>TRBJ2-5|TRBD2|TRBV7-8|-
CASSGGLAGGDETQYF
TGTGCCAGCAGCGGGGGACTAGCGGGTGGCGACGAGACCCAGTACTTC
>TRBJ2-5|TRBD1|TRBV4-2|once
CASSQDSGQGGETQYF
TGTGCCAGCAGCCAAGATTCCGGACAGGGCGGGGAGACCCAGTACTTC
>TRBJ1-4|-|TRBV28|-
CASSLRPEEKLFF
TGTGCCAGCAGTTTAAGGCCGGAGGAAAAACTGTTTTTT
>TRBJ2-5|-|TRBV19|-
CASSIGQAYQETQYF
TGTGCCAGTAGTATAGGGCAGGCCTACCAAGAGACCCAGTACTTC
>TRBJ1-5|TRBD1|TRBV6-5|-
CASSSGQGGFLQPQHF
TGTGCCAGCAGTTCAGGACAGGGAGGTTTTCTACAGCCCCAGCATTTT
>TRBJ2-1|TRBD2|TRBV6-4|-
CASSVLAGEGEQFF
TGTGCCAGCAGTGTACTAGCGGGAGAAGGTGAGCAGTTCTTC
>TRBJ1-3|-|TRBV10-3|-
CAISTFEGVNTIYF
TGTGCCATCAGTACCTTCGAAGGAGTAAACACCATATATTTT
>TRBJ1-2|-|TRBV28|-
CASSLGGDYGYTF
TGTGCCAGCAGTTTAGGAGGGGACTATGGCTACACCTTC
>TRBJ1-1|TRBD1|TRBV7-9|-
CASSSRTGGTEAFF
TGTGCCAGCAGCTCTCGGACAGGGGGCACTGAAGCTTTCTTT
>TRBJ2-7|-|TRBV18|-
CASSPGLAGYEQYF
TGTGCCAGCTCACCGGGACTGGCGGGCTACGAGCAGTACTTC
>TRBJ1-2|-|TRBV19|few
CASSDRATLRDYGYTF
TGTGCCAGTAGTGACAGAGCTACCCTACGCGACTATGGCTACACCTTC
>TRBJ1-1|-|TRBV2|-
CASRDTVNTEAFF
TGTGCCAGCAGGGATACAGTGAACACTGAAGCTTTCTTT
>TRBJ2-7|-|TRBV21-1|once
CASSKGDTTYEQYF
TGTGCCAGCAGCAAAGGAGATACCACCTACGAGCAGTACTTC
>TRBJ2-1|TRBD2|TRBV13|-
CASSFIGWGSGNYNEQFF
TGTGCCAGCAGCTTTATCGGTTGGGGTAGCGGGAACTACAATGAGCAGTTCTTC
>TRBJ2-1|-|TRBV10-2|-
CASSVLVNEQFF
TGCGCCAGCAGTGTGCTAGTTAATGAGCAGTTCTTC
>TRBJ1-5|TRBD1|TRBV5-1|-
CASSLVAGGNQPQHF
TGCGCCAGCAGCTTGGTGGCAGGGGGGAATCAGCCCCAGCATTTT
>TRBJ2-1|TRBD2|TRBV10-3|-
CAIGLAGTSNEQFF
TGTGCCATCGGCTTAGCGGGAACGAGCAATGAGCAGTTCTTC
>TRBJ2-3|-|TRBV30|few
CAWTPGLSTDTQYF
TGTGCCTGGACACCGGGACTCAGCACAGATACGCAGTATTTT
>TRBJ2-1|TRBD2|TRBV27|-
CASSSASGSYEQFF
TGTGCCAGCAGTTCGGCTAGCGGGAGCTATGAGCAGTTCTTC
>TRBJ2-3|-|TRBV7-2|-
CASTIGGWSTDTQYF
TGTGCCAGCACCATTGGAGGTTGGAGCACAGATACGCAGTATTTT
>TRBJ2-3|TRBD2|TRBV4-2|-
CASSLGTSGISTDTQYF
TGTGCCAGCAGCCTAGGGACTAGCGGGATAAGCACAGATACGCAGTATTTT
>TRBJ2-5|-|TRBV5-1|-
CASSLQGLETQYF
TGCGCCAGCAGCTTGCAGGGGTTGGAGACCCAGTACTTC
>TRBJ2-7|-|TRBV6-1|-
CASSRDFGPYEQYF
TGTGCCAGCAGTCGGGACTTTGGCCCCTACGAGCAGTACTTC
>TRBJ2-5|-|TRBV7-9|-
CASSLGLQPEETQYF
TGTGCCAGCAGCCTAGGGTTACAGCCCGAAGAGACCCAGTACTTC
>TRBJ2-5|-|TRBV19|-
CASAGGAGQETQYF
TGTGCCAGTGCCGGCGGGGCAGGTCAAGAGACCCAGTACTTC
>TRBJ1-5|-|TRBV6-1|-
CASSEQVIYSNQPQHF
TGTGCCAGCAGTGAACAGGTAATCTATAGCAATCAGCCCCAGCATTTT
>TRBJ2-1|-|TRBV7-2|-
CASSLRGGVYNEQFF
TGTGCCAGCAGCTTAAGGGGGGGCGTCTACAATGAGCAGTTCTTC